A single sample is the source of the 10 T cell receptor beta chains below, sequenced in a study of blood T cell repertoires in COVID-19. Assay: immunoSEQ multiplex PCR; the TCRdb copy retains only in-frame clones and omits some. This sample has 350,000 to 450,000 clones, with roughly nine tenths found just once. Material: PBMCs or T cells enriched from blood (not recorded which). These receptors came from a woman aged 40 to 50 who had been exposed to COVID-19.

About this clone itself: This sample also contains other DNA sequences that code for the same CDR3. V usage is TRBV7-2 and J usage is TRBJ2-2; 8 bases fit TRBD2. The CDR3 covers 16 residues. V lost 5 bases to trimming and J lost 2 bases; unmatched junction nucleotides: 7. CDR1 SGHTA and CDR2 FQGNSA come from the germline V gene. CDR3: CASSPGLAGNTGELFF. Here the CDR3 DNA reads TGTGCCAGCAGCCCCGGACTAGCTGGTAACACCGGGGAGCTGTTTTTT.

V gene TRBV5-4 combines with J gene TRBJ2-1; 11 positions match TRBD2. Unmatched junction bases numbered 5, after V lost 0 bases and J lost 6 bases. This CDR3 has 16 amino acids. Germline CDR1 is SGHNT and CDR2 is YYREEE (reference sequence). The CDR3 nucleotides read TGTGCCAGCAGCTTGGTTAGGCTAGCGGGAGGCAATGAGCAGTTCTTC. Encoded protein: CASSLVRLAGGNEQFF.

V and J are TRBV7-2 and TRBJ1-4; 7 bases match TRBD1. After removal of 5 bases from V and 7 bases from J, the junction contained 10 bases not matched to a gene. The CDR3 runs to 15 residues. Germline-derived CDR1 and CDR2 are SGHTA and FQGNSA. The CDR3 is CASSRIQGRGEKLFF. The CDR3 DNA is TGTGCCAGCAGCCGGATACAGGGGAGAGGTGAAAAACTGTTTTTT.

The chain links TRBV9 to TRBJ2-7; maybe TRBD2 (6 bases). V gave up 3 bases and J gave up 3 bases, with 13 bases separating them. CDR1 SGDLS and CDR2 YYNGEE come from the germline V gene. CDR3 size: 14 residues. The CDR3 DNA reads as TGTGCCAGCAGCGCCGGGACTGGAGGCTACGAGCAGTACTTC. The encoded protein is CASSAGTGGYEQYF.

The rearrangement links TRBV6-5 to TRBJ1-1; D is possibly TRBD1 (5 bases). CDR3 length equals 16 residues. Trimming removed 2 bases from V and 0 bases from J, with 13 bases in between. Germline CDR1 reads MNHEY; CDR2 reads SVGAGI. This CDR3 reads CASSYMRGFMNTEAFF. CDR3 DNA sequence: TGTGCCAGCAGTTACATGCGGGGCTTTATGAACACTGAAGCTTTCTTT.

Written as DNA, the CDR3 is TGTGCCAGCAGCGCGAAACTGAAGACAGACCAGAACACTGAAGCTTTCTTT. This translates into CASSAKLKTDQNTEAFF. This chain connects TRBV9 to TRBJ1-1; tentatively, D is TRBD1 (5 bases). This CDR3 is built from 17 residues. Germline V gene lookup returns CDR1 SGDLS and CDR2 YYNGEE. V shed 3 bases and J shed 1 base, with 19 bases lying between them.

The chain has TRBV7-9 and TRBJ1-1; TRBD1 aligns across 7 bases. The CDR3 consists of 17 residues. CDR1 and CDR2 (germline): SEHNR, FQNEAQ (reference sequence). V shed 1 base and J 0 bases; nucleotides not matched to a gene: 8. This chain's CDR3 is CASSLDLGQIMNTEAFF. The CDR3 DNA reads TGTGCCAGCAGCTTAGATCTGGGACAGATCATGAACACTGAAGCTTTCTTT.

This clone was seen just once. CDR3 in DNA: TGTGCCAGCAGTTTAGGAGGATCTCTATGGCGTTACGAGCAGTACTTC. Encoded protein: CASSLGGSLWRYEQYF. This chain uses TRBV6-2 or TRBV6-3 with TRBJ2-7, with D tentatively TRBD2 (5 bases). CDR1 and CDR2 from the germline V gene are MNHEY and SVGEGT. The CDR3 spans 16 residues. V was shortened by 4 bases and J by 4 bases, with 20 bases between the two germline ends.

In DNA, the CDR3 is TGTGCCAGCAGCGAACAGGGGCCCCTCTCCTACGAGCAGTACTTC. Its translation is CASSEQGPLSYEQYF. This chain connects TRBV28 to TRBJ2-7, with 7 bases aligning to TRBD1. This CDR3 has 15 residues. Trimming removed 6 bases from V and 0 bases from J; junction bases left unmatched: 8. Germline V CDR1 and CDR2: MDHEN, SYDVKM.

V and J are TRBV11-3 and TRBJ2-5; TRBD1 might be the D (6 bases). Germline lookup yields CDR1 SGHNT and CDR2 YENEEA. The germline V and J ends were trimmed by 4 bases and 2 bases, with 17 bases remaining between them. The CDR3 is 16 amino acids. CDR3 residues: CASSSPSWQGQETQYF. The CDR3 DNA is TGTGCCAGCAGCTCACCTAGCTGGCAGGGGCAAGAGACCCAGTACTTC.